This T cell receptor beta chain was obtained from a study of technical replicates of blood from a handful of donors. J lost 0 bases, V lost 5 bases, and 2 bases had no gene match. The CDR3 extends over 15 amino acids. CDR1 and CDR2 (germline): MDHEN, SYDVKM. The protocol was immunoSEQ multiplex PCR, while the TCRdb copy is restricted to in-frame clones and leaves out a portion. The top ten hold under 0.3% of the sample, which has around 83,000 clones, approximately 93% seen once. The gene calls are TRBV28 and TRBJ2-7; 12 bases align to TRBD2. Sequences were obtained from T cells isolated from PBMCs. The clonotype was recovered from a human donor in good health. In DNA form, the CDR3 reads TGTGCCAGCAGTGAGACTAGCGGGAGCTCCTACGAGCAGTACTTC. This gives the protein CASSETSGSSYEQYF.